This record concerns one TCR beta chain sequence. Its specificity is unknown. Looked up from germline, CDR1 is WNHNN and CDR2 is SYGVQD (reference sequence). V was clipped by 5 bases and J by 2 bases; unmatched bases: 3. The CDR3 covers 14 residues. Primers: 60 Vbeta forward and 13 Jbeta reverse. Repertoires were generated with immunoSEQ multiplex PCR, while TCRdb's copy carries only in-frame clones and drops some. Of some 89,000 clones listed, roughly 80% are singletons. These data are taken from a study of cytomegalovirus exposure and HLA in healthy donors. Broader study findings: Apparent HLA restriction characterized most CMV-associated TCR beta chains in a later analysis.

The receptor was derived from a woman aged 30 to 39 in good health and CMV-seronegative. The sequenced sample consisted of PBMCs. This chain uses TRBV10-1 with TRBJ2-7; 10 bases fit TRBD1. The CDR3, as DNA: TGCGCCAGCAGTCCCGGGACAGGGGCCTACGAGCAGTACTTC. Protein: CASSPGTGAYEQYF.